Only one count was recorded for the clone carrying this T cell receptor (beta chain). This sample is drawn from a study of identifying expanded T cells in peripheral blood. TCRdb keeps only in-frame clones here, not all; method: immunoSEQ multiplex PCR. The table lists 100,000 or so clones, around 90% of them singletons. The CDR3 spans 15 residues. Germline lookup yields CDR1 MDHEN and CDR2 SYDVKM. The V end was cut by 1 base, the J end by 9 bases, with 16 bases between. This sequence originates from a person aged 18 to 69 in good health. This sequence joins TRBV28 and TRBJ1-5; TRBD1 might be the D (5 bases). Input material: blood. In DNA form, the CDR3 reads TGTGCCAGCAGTTTATTCGGTGGGGGAAGGGCGCCCCAGCATTTT. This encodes CASSLFGGGRAPQHF.